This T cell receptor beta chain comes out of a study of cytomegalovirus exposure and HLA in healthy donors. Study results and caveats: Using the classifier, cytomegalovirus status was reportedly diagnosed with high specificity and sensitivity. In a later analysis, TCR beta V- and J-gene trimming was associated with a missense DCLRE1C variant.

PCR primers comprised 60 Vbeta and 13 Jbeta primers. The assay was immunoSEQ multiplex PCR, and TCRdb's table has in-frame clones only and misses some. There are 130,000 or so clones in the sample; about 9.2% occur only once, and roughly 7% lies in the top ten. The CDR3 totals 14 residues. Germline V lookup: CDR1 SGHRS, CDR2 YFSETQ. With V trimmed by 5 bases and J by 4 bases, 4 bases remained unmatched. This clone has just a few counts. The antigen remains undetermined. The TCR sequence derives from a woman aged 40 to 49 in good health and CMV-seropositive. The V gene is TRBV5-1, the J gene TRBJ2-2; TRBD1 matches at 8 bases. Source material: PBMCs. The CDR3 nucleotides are TGCGCCAGCAGATATGACAGGGGCACCGGGGAGCTGTTTTTT. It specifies CASRYDRGTGELFF.